This T cell receptor beta chain was retrieved from a study of OX40 agonist ivuxolimab in advanced cancers. Describing the broader study: Ivuxolimab was a fully human IgG2 agonistic monoclonal antibody targeting the costimulatory receptor OX40 (CD134). Intravenous ivuxolimab was administered to patients every 2 weeks at six dose levels: 0.01, 0.1, 0.3, 1.5, 3 and 10 mg/kg. Of the roughly 53 patients in dose escalation, about 20 had hepatocellular carcinoma, some 15 had melanoma, 9 had renal cell carcinoma and 9 had head and neck cancer. The dose-escalation cohort was approximately 83% male with a mean age of roughly 62 years, ranging from roughly 23 to 90. Prior anti-PD-1, anti-PD-L1 or anti-CTLA-4 therapy was permitted, and 40% of dose-escalation patients had received checkpoint inhibitors. Partial responses occurred in three dose-escalation patients, of whom one had hepatocellular carcinoma and two had cutaneous melanoma. Peripheral TCRbeta sequencing aimed to test whether ivuxolimab altered TCR sequence diversity and caused clonal T-cell expansion. The paper covers the monotherapy dose-escalation part of the phase I ivuxolimab trial, which included N = 52 patients.

Broad study findings and their caveats: After ivuxolimab, expanded clones were on average more numerous among CD8+ T cells than among CD4+ T cells. Antigen specificity was not determined for the clonally expanded peripheral T cells. Low levels of normalized T-cell clonal expansion were also shown by some nonresponding patients. At doses of 0.1 to 3.0 mg/kg, clonal expansion of both CD4+ and CD8+ T cells in blood was seen between baseline and week 6. In partial responders in the 0.1-3.0 mg/kg groups, normalized peripheral clonal expansion was found to be among the lowest, especially among CD8+ T cells.

Comments on this clone: No cognate antigen has been identified for it. No base-level quality is on record; no much larger clone is a single base apart.

Patients with a history of autoimmune disease or receiving systemic immunosuppression were excluded from the trial. Peripheral blood for TCR sequencing was drawn from every dose cohort at baseline, at cycle 4 day 1 and at cycle 7 day 1. Samples were obtained from an open-label, multicenter, first-in-human phase I dose-escalation trial of ivuxolimab. Adults with locally advanced or metastatic head and neck squamous cell, hepatocellular, melanoma or renal cell carcinoma were enrolled in the trial. Before TCR sequencing, CD4+ T cells and CD8+ T cells were sorted from peripheral blood as separate populations. To sequence the TCRbeta CDR3 region, genomic DNA was isolated from the sorted cells. The immunoSEQ Assay was used to sequence the TCRbeta CDR3 regions. TCRdb limited this immuneACCESS table to in-frame rearrangements with V and J called. A share of clones is missing; checked studies link under half to unresolved V genes, and the rest is unexplained. The sample contains 55,000 to 70,000 clones, around four fifths of them found a single time. Jointly, the top ten make up 3.7% of the sample.

From the cysteine up to the phenylalanine, the CDR3 has a length of 14 residues. Only the CDR3 DNA is retained, 42 bases long and in frame from the first base. CDR1 and CDR2 are drawn from the germline V gene: MGHRA, YSYEKL. The V end loses 4 bases and the J end loses 5 bases, and a stretch of 14 bases separates them. Here the chain combines TRBV4-1 and TRBJ2-5, with the D gene too uncertain to name. The sample consisted of CD4+ or CD8+ T cells sorted from blood, taken in a trial of the OX40 agonist ivuxolimab. The TCR was taken from an adult with an advanced solid tumor such as melanoma, head and neck, liver or kidney cancer. The CDR3 amino acid sequence is: CASSLTPQEETQYF. The nucleotides are TGCGCCAGCAGCCTGACCCCCCAGGAGGAGACCCAGTACTTC.